Presented here are 4 T cell receptor beta chains from one specimen sequenced in a study of PD-1 blockade in classical Hodgkin lymphoma. Produced via immunoSEQ multiplex PCR; TCRdb's table is partial and in-frame only. The data hold some 25,000 clones, with approximately 70% observed a single time. The time point here: cycle 4 day 1 (C4D1), after 6 weeks of nivolumab. All patients relapsed after autologous stem cell transplantation, and brentuximab vedotin exposure varied. The source material was peripheral blood mononuclear cells (PBMCs), sampled before the fourth cycle of nivolumab. These TCRs come from a human donor with classical Hodgkin lymphoma.

This clone came up a few times. The chain links TRBV27 to TRBJ2-3; the D is unclear. This CDR3 is built from 14 residues. Per germline, CDR1 MNHEY and CDR2 SMNVEV (reference sequence). The V gene lost 8 bases and the J gene lost 4 bases, with 16 bases spanning the gap. The chain's CDR3 is CASGHQAYPDTQYF. The CDR3 DNA follows: TGTGCCAGCGGGCACCAGGCATATCCAGATACGCAGTATTTT.

The chain links TRBV5-1 to TRBJ2-5; D is undetermined. There are 18 residues in the CDR3. The germline V and J ends were trimmed by 0 bases and 4 bases, with 22 bases remaining between them. CDR1 is SGHRS, CDR2 YFSETQ, per germline. Here the CDR3 reads CASSLGIQNPPLGETQYF. CDR3 nucleotides: TGCGCCAGCAGCTTGGGGATACAGAATCCTCCACTCGGAGAGACCCAGTACTTC.

The V gene is TRBV19, the J gene TRBJ2-2; 10 bases fit TRBD1. The CDR3 loop spans 15 amino acids. Germline CDR1 reads LNHDA; CDR2 reads SQIVND (reference sequence). The J segment lost 7 bases and the V segment lost 6 bases, leaving 8 bases of the junction unmatched. As DNA, the CDR3 is TGTGCCAGTAGGCCCGGGACAGGGGATTACGGGGAGCTGTTTTTT. Amino acid sequence: CASRPGTGDYGELFF.

This clone was picked up a small number of times. V usage is TRBV11-2 and J usage is TRBJ1-2; D may be TRBD1 (5 bases). Germline CDR1 reads SGHAT; CDR2 reads FQNNGV. The CDR3 sequence is 18 residues long. Between the trimmed V and J ends, which lost 5 bases and 7 bases, there was a span of 29 bases. The CDR3 here is CASSENFQEDPGWGGYTF. The CDR3 nucleotides read TGTGCCAGCAGCGAAAACTTCCAAGAGGACCCAGGGTGGGGTGGCTACACCTTC. The full variable domain, in which reference TRBV11-2 and TRBJ1-2 provide the parts outside the CDR3, is EAGVAQSPRYKIIEKRQSVAFWCNPISGHATLYWYQQILGQGPKLLIQFQNNGVVDDSQLPKDRFSAERLKGVDSTLKIQPAKLEDSAVYLCASSENFQEDPGWGGYTFGSGTRLTVV.